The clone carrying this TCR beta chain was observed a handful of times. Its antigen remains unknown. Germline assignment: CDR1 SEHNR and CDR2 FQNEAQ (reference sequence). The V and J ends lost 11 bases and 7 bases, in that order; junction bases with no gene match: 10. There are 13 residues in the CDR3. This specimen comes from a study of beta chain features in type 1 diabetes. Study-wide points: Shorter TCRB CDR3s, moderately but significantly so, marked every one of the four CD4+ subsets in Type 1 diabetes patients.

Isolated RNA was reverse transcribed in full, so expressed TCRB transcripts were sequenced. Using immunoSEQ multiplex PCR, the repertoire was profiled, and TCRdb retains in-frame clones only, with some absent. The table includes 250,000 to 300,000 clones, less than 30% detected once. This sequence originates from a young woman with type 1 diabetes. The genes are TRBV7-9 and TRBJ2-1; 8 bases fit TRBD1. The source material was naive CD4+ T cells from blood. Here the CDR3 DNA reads TGTGCCGTTTCGACAGGGGATGAAAATGAGCAGTTCTTC. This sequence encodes CAVSTGDENEQFF.